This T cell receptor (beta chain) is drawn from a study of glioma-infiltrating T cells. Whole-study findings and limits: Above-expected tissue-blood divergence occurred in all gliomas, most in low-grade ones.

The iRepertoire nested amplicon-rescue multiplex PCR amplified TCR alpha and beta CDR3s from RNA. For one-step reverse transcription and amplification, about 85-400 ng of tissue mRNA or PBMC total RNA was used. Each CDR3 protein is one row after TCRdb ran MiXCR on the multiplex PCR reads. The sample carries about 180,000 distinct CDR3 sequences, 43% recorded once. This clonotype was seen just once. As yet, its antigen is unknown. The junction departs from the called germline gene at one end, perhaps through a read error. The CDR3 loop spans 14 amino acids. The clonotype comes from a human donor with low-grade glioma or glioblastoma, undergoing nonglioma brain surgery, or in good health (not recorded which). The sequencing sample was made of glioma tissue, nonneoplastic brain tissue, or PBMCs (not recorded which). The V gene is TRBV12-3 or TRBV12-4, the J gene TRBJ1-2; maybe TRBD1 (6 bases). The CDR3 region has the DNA TGTGCCAGCAGCATACAGGGCTGGGAGGCAACCTACAACTTC. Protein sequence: CASSIQGWEATYNF.